There are a few counts of the clone carrying this T cell receptor beta chain. The sample is drawn from a study of blood T cell repertoires in COVID-19. About the research overall: Donors in the United States, Italy and Spain gave samples during acute or convalescent COVID-19. Nucleic acid was either cDNA or gDNA, and it came from T cells, B-cell-depleted T cells, or PBMCs.

The ends lost 6 bases at V and 7 bases at J; junction bases unmatched: 8. CDR3 size: 14 residues. Germline-derived CDR1 and CDR2 are SNHLY and FYNNEI. Per the original data handling: Amplification of reference gene primers provided the estimated nucleated cell counts. The repertoire was sequenced with immunoSEQ multiplex PCR; TCRdb's copy has only in-frame clones and lacks some. That table supplies the V and J calls and clone size; D and trimming were determined from the DNA. The sample contains 130,000 to 150,000 clones, approximately 80% of which appear only once. The sequenced material came from peripheral blood. The TCR originated in a woman of 80 years or more in a cohort sampled during active or convalescent COVID-19. The chain joins TRBV2 to TRBJ2-7, with TRBD1 identical over 11 bases. The CDR3 region has the DNA TGTGCCAGCAGCATAGGACAGGGGGCGAGAGAGCAGTACTTC. Encoded protein: CASSIGQGAREQYF.